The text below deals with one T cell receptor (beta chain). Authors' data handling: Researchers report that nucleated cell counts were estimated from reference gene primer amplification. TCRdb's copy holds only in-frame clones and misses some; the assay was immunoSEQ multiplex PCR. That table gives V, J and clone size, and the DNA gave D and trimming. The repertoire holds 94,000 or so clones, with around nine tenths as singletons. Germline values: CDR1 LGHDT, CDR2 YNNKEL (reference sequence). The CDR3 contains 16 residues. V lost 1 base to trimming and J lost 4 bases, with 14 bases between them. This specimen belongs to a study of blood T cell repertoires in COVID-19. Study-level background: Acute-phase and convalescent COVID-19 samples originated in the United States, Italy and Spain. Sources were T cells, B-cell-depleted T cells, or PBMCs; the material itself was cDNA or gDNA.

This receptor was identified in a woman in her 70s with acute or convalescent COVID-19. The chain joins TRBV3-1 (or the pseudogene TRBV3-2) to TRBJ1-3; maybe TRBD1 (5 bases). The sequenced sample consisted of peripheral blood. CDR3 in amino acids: CASSQVQGGPGNTIYF. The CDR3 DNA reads TGTGCCAGCAGCCAAGTCCAGGGCGGTCCCGGAAACACCATATATTTT.